The 5 T cell receptor beta chains below were found in one sample sequenced in a study of T cells in Graves' hyperthyroidism and ophthalmopathy. TCR beta CDR3 region amplification was performed from RNA transcripts. The primer set for the first-round RT-PCR of the TCR CDR3 was HTBI. A single record per CDR3 protein comes from TCRdb applying MiXCR to the multiplex PCR reads. This table has about 500,000 distinct CDR3 sequences, approximately 15% appearing once. Sequenced material: blood. These receptors were collected from a woman under 30 with Graves' hyperthyroidism.

The chain is built from TRBV13 and TRBJ2-1; TRBD2 aligns across 13 bases. The germline V gene encodes CDR1 PRHDT and CDR2 FYEKMQ (reference sequence). With 2 bases clipped from V and 0 bases from J, the junction kept 7 bases outside the gene matches. This CDR3 contains 19 residues. The DNA for the CDR3 is TGTGCCAGCAGCTTACCGACTAGCGGGGGGACCTTCTCCTACAATGAGCAGTTCTTC. As protein: CASSLPTSGGTFSYNEQFF.

The V call is TRBV15, the J call TRBJ1-5; D remains unclear. The CDR3 is 13 residues long. The V and J ends lost 5 bases and 3 bases respectively, with 8 bases between them. The germline V gene encodes CDR1 LNHNV and CDR2 YYDKDF (reference sequence). DNA of the CDR3: TGTGCCACCAGCGACGGATACAATCAGCCCCAGCATTTT. Translation: CATSDGYNQPQHF.

This clonotype was counted many times. J is TRBJ1-2 and V is TRBV6-6, with 8 bases matching TRBD1. With V trimmed by 2 bases and J by 3 bases, 2 bases remained unmatched. The CDR3 is made up of 14 amino acids. Looked up from germline, CDR1 is MNHNY and CDR2 is SVGAGI (reference sequence). The CDR3 nucleotides read TGTGCCAGCAGTTACGAGGGACAGGACTATGGCTACACCTTC. It specifies CASSYEGQDYGYTF.

This clonotype was counted a single time. The chain employs TRBV4-1 and TRBJ2-1; possibly TRBD1 or TRBD2 for D (6 bases each). CDR3 length equals 11 residues. The V gene's germline CDR1 is MGHRA and CDR2 YSYEKL. Trimming took 4 bases from V and 10 from J, leaving 8 bases between them. CDR3 sequence: CASSRGTEQFF. CDR3 sequence (DNA): TGCGCCAGCAGCCGCGGGACAGAGCAGTTCTTC.

This clonotype has at least ten counts. The chain couples TRBV28 to TRBJ2-3, with a tentative D call TRBD2 (6 bases). Per germline, CDR1 MDHEN and CDR2 SYDVKM. The CDR3 loop spans 14 amino acids. V lost 7 bases to trimming and J lost 1 base, with 12 bases between them. DNA for the CDR3: TGTGCCAGCAAAACACCGGGAGGCACAGATACGCAGTATTTT. Amino acid sequence: CASKTPGGTDTQYF.